The present T cell receptor (beta chain) was sequenced within a study of CD8 T cells in ankylosing spondylitis. Study results and limitations: Typical of ankylosing spondylitis blood, it appeared, was a TCR beta motif of under 10 highly homologous variants. Clones tied to disease were said to be significantly enriched in matched ankylosing spondylitis synovial fluid.

TCRdb re-called the 5' RACE reads with MiXCR, one entry per CDR3 protein. The top ten clones hold around 16% of a sample with fewer than 200,000 distinct CDR3 sequences, just over 9.5% of them seen once. This clonotype showed up many times. Antigen specificity is unknown. The CDR3 has 14 residues. With V trimmed by 3 bases and J by 4 bases, 4 bases remained unmatched. Germline lookup yields CDR1 SEHNR and CDR2 FQNEAQ (reference sequence). This clonotype was obtained from a female donor with ankylosing spondylitis or in good health (not recorded which). Sample: blood, either unsorted or a sorted T cell fraction (not recorded which). The chain uses TRBV7-9 and TRBJ1-2; 8 bases align to TRBD1. This CDR3 is CASSLDRETYGYTF. The CDR3 nucleotides read TGTGCCAGCAGCTTGGACAGGGAAACCTATGGCTACACCTTC.